This T cell receptor (beta chain) was captured by sequencing in a study of cytotoxic CD8 clonotypes in ibrutinib-treated CLL. On the study more broadly: The average sample held around 260,000 productive templates and 85,000 to 100,000 productive rearrangements.

The CDR3 loop spans 11 amino acids. Germline loops: CDR1 DFQATT, CDR2 SNEGSKA (reference sequence). Trimming left V 5 bases short and J 8 bases short, with 12 bases between. Sequencing was designed to attain a depth spanning 1 in 200,000 to 1 in 1 million T cells. Assay used: immunoSEQ multiplex PCR; TCRdb lists only in-frame clones, some missing. The profile shows roughly 200,000 clones, 70% to 75% of them singletons. Regarding the study as a whole: Researchers report that baseline clonality outpaced age-matched healthy donors and tracked circulating CD8+ T-cell counts.

As for this clone: Its cognate antigen is unknown.

The starting material was PBMCs, obtained after 12 months of ibrutinib treatment. The gene calls are TRBV20-1 and TRBJ1-1; tentatively, D is TRBD1 (5 bases). The receptor's source is a human donor with chronic lymphocytic leukemia. The CDR3 loop is CSARTQLEAFF. The CDR3 DNA reads TGCAGTGCTCGGACACAATTAGAAGCTTTCTTT.